This T cell receptor (beta chain) originates from a study of cytomegalovirus exposure and HLA in healthy donors. A few counts support this clone. V lost 3 bases and J lost 3, with 12 bases in between. The CDR3 runs to 14 residues. Germline-derived CDR1 and CDR2 are MDHEN and SYDVKM. Use of 60 Vbeta and 13 Jbeta primers characterized the PCR. Produced via immunoSEQ multiplex PCR; TCRdb's table is partial and in-frame only. The repertoire includes 150,000 to 200,000 clones, more than 80% of them detected once, and approximately 2.9% sits in the top ten. The TCR originated in a woman aged 45-60 years in good health and CMV-seropositive. The source material was PBMCs. This rearrangement joins TRBV28 to TRBJ2-7, with D possibly matching TRBD1 (5 bases). DNA of the CDR3: TGTGCCAGCAGTTTCCCCGGACACGGCTACGAGCAGTACTTC. This codes for CASSFPGHGYEQYF.